This is a list of T cell receptor beta chains from one sample in a study of tumor-infiltrating lymphocytes in localized non-small cell lung cancer. Profiling relied on immunoSEQ multiplex PCR, and the TCRdb table lists in-frame clones only, not all of them. The sample lists 9,000 to 9,500 clones, roughly 80% occurring once. The sample was uninvolved lung tissue not adjacent to the tumor. The receptor set was obtained from a human donor with non-small cell lung cancer. CDR3s include the opening cysteine and the closing phenylalanine or tryptophan. Each record gives: clone size, J gene, V gene, D gene, CDR3 protein, CDR3 DNA. The D gene is left open where the match is weak. A clone size is listed for some rows: how often the clone was seen (once, few, many), or a class if it is expanded.

clone size: NA
J gene: TRBJ1-5
V gene: TRBV6-1
D gene: NA
CDR3 protein: CASSERGRQPQHF
CDR3 DNA: TGTGCCAGCAGTGAACGGGGGCGGCAGCCCCAGCATTTT

clone size: few
J gene: TRBJ2-5
V gene: TRBV6-5
D gene: TRBD2
CDR3 protein: CASSFDLAGGEETQYF
CDR3 DNA: TGTGCCAGCAGTTTCGATCTAGCGGGGGGTGAAGAGACCCAGTACTTC

clone size: NA
J gene: TRBJ2-3
V gene: TRBV27
D gene: TRBD2
CDR3 protein: CASRVLAGGDTQYF
CDR3 DNA: TGTGCCAGCAGGGTGCTAGCGGGGGGAGATACGCAGTATTTT

clone size: NA
J gene: TRBJ1-3
V gene: TRBV5-4
D gene: NA
CDR3 protein: CASSPLDSGNTIYF
CDR3 DNA: TGTGCCAGCAGCCCACTGGACTCTGGAAACACCATATATTTT

clone size: NA
J gene: TRBJ1-6
V gene: TRBV5-6
D gene: NA
CDR3 protein: CASSLPDHGSSYNSPLHF
CDR3 DNA: TGTGCCAGCAGCTTGCCCGATCACGGGAGCTCCTATAATTCACCCCTCCACTTT

clone size: once
J gene: TRBJ2-1
V gene: TRBV5-5
D gene: TRBD1
CDR3 protein: CASSLRTGGEYNERFF
CDR3 DNA: TGTGCCAGCAGCTTGAGGACAGGGGGAGAATACAATGAGCGGTTCTTC

clone size: NA
J gene: TRBJ1-4
V gene: TRBV15
D gene: NA
CDR3 protein: CATSRGSNEKLFF
CDR3 DNA: TGTGCCACCAGCAGGGGATCCAATGAAAAACTGTTTTTT

clone size: NA
J gene: TRBJ2-4
V gene: TRBV7-7
D gene: TRBD2
CDR3 protein: CASRQAGGPNIQYF
CDR3 DNA: TGTGCCAGCAGACAAGCGGGGGGGCCGAACATTCAGTACTTC

clone size: NA
J gene: TRBJ2-5
V gene: TRBV5-1
D gene: TRBD2
CDR3 protein: CASTFGASGGQETQYF
CDR3 DNA: TGCGCCAGCACCTTCGGGGCTAGCGGGGGGCAAGAGACCCAGTACTTC

clone size: NA
J gene: TRBJ2-7
V gene: TRBV6-1
D gene: TRBD1
CDR3 protein: CASRDRGFLNYEQYF
CDR3 DNA: TGTGCCAGCAGGGACAGGGGATTCCTTAACTACGAGCAGTACTTC

clone size: few
J gene: TRBJ1-6
V gene: TRBV10-3
D gene: TRBD1
CDR3 protein: CAISRRRQGDNSPLHF
CDR3 DNA: TGTGCCATCAGCCGTCGTCGACAGGGAGATAATTCACCCCTCCACTTT

clone size: medium-sized
J gene: TRBJ1-2
V gene: TRBV6-1
D gene: TRBD1
CDR3 protein: CASSEDQTGYGYTF
CDR3 DNA: TGTGCCAGCAGTGAAGACCAGACAGGGTACGGCTACACCTTC

clone size: few
J gene: TRBJ1-2
V gene: TRBV4-3
D gene: NA
CDR3 protein: CASSDRGGYTF
CDR3 DNA: TGCGCCAGCAGCGATAGAGGGGGCTACACCTTC

clone size: NA
J gene: TRBJ2-3
V gene: TRBV30
D gene: NA
CDR3 protein: CAWERRGVRPGTDTQYF
CDR3 DNA: TGTGCCTGGGAGAGGAGGGGCGTTAGGCCTGGCACAGATACGCAGTATTTT

clone size: NA
J gene: TRBJ2-5
V gene: TRBV2
D gene: TRBD2
CDR3 protein: CASSPGLAGGLETQYF
CDR3 DNA: TGTGCCAGCAGTCCCGGACTAGCGGGGGGGCTTGAGACCCAGTACTTC

clone size: NA
J gene: TRBJ2-2
V gene: TRBV6-6
D gene: NA
CDR3 protein: CASSPTGRGGSGELFF
CDR3 DNA: TGTGCCAGCAGCCCGACAGGCCGAGGGGGTTCCGGGGAGCTGTTTTTT

clone size: medium-sized
J gene: TRBJ1-5
V gene: TRBV2
D gene: NA
CDR3 protein: CASSEPNQPQHF
CDR3 DNA: TGTGCCAGCAGTGAACCCAATCAGCCCCAGCATTTT

clone size: NA
J gene: TRBJ1-2
V gene: TRBV14
D gene: TRBD1
CDR3 protein: CASSQEAQGAQSSGYTF
CDR3 DNA: TGTGCCAGCAGCCAAGAGGCACAGGGGGCGCAGAGTTCTGGCTACACCTTC

clone size: NA
J gene: TRBJ2-7
V gene: TRBV6-1
D gene: NA
CDR3 protein: CASSVGVTEAYEQYF
CDR3 DNA: TGTGCCAGCAGTGTCGGCGTAACAGAGGCCTACGAGCAGTACTTC

clone size: NA
J gene: TRBJ1-4
V gene: TRBV5-1
D gene: NA
CDR3 protein: CASSLGVAANEKLFF
CDR3 DNA: TGCGCCAGCAGCTTGGGGGTTGCGGCTAATGAAAAACTGTTTTTT

clone size: NA
J gene: TRBJ2-2
V gene: TRBV7-8
D gene: TRBD1
CDR3 protein: CASSRDSGELFF
CDR3 DNA: TGTGCCAGCAGCCGGGACAGCGGGGAGCTGTTTTTT

clone size: few
J gene: TRBJ2-1
V gene: TRBV5-1
D gene: TRBD2
CDR3 protein: CASSLGGGGYNEQFF
CDR3 DNA: TGCGCCAGCAGCTTGGGGGGGGGTGGCTACAATGAGCAGTTCTTC

clone size: few
J gene: TRBJ2-2
V gene: TRBV13
D gene: NA
CDR3 protein: CASSLGSLLEGELFF
CDR3 DNA: TGTGCCAGCAGCTTAGGCAGTCTTCTCGAAGGGGAGCTGTTTTTT

clone size: NA
J gene: TRBJ1-1
V gene: TRBV7-2
D gene: NA
CDR3 protein: CASSLGWREAFF
CDR3 DNA: TGTGCCAGCAGCTTGGGATGGAGAGAAGCTTTCTTT

clone size: NA
J gene: TRBJ1-5
V gene: TRBV2
D gene: NA
CDR3 protein: CASSDRGTQPQHF
CDR3 DNA: TGTGCCAGCAGTGATAGGGGAACTCAGCCCCAGCATTTT

clone size: NA
J gene: TRBJ1-4
V gene: TRBV7-2
D gene: TRBD1
CDR3 protein: CASSLRQGANEKLFF
CDR3 DNA: TGTGCCAGCAGCCTACGACAGGGTGCTAATGAAAAACTGTTTTTT

clone size: few
J gene: TRBJ1-1
V gene: TRBV4-1
D gene: NA
CDR3 protein: CASSQGQPPKTEAFF
CDR3 DNA: TGCGCCAGCAGCCAAGGGCAGCCTCCGAAAACTGAAGCTTTCTTT

clone size: NA
J gene: TRBJ2-5
V gene: TRBV2
D gene: NA
CDR3 protein: CASSLGSWETQYF
CDR3 DNA: TGTGCCAGCAGTCTAGGGAGTTGGGAGACCCAGTACTTC

clone size: NA
J gene: TRBJ2-7
V gene: TRBV27
D gene: NA
CDR3 protein: CASSPGQSPYEQYF
CDR3 DNA: TGTGCCAGCAGTCCCGGACAGAGTCCCTACGAGCAGTACTTC

clone size: NA
J gene: TRBJ2-3
V gene: TRBV12-5
D gene: NA
CDR3 protein: CASGGGTDTQYF
CDR3 DNA: TGTGCTAGTGGTGGCGGCACAGATACGCAGTATTTT

clone size: NA
J gene: TRBJ1-1
V gene: TRBV5-1
D gene: NA
CDR3 protein: CASSLNGGLNTEAFF
CDR3 DNA: TGCGCCAGCAGCTTAAACGGGGGGCTGAACACTGAAGCTTTCTTT

clone size: NA
J gene: TRBJ2-5
V gene: TRBV28
D gene: NA
CDR3 protein: CASSLLGGAGQETQYF
CDR3 DNA: TGTGCCAGCAGTTTATTAGGGGGGGCGGGACAAGAGACCCAGTACTTC

clone size: once
J gene: TRBJ2-3
V gene: TRBV15
D gene: NA
CDR3 protein: CATSIYWDFRSTDTQYF
CDR3 DNA: TGTGCCACCAGCATCTACTGGGACTTCCGCTCCACAGATACGCAGTATTTT

clone size: NA
J gene: TRBJ2-7
V gene: TRBV7-9
D gene: NA
CDR3 protein: CASSDTYEQYF
CDR3 DNA: TGTGCCAGCAGCGACACCTACGAGCAGTACTTC

clone size: NA
J gene: TRBJ2-1
V gene: TRBV2
D gene: NA
CDR3 protein: CASSLDQTGVHEQFF
CDR3 DNA: TGTGCCAGCAGCCTAGATCAGACAGGAGTCCATGAGCAGTTCTTC

clone size: once
J gene: TRBJ2-3
V gene: TRBV7-8
D gene: NA
CDR3 protein: CASSHPGPSEDTQYF
CDR3 DNA: TGTGCCAGCAGCCATCCGGGCCCTTCAGAGGATACGCAGTATTTT

clone size: few
J gene: TRBJ1-1
V gene: TRBV2
D gene: NA
CDR3 protein: CASILEGNTEAFF
CDR3 DNA: TGTGCCAGCATCCTTGAGGGGAACACTGAAGCTTTCTTT

clone size: few
J gene: TRBJ1-2
V gene: TRBV6-1
D gene: NA
CDR3 protein: CASSLRGWGYTF
CDR3 DNA: TGTGCCAGCAGTCTCCGTGGGTGGGGCTACACCTTC

clone size: NA
J gene: TRBJ1-2
V gene: TRBV11-2
D gene: TRBD1
CDR3 protein: CASSRTGGAKDYGYTF
CDR3 DNA: TGTGCCAGCAGCCGGACAGGGGGCGCTAAGGACTATGGCTACACCTTC

clone size: NA
J gene: TRBJ2-2
V gene: TRBV9
D gene: TRBD2
CDR3 protein: CASSVGLAGAAGELFF
CDR3 DNA: TGTGCCAGCAGCGTAGGGTTAGCGGGGGCTGCCGGGGAGCTGTTTTTT

clone size: few
J gene: TRBJ1-5
V gene: TRBV6-1
D gene: NA
CDR3 protein: CASVEGGYSNQPQHF
CDR3 DNA: TGTGCCAGCGTAGAAGGTGGCTATAGCAATCAGCCCCAGCATTTT

clone size: NA
J gene: TRBJ1-2
V gene: TRBV28
D gene: NA
CDR3 protein: CASSLGAYGYTF
CDR3 DNA: TGTGCCAGCAGTTTAGGCGCCTATGGCTACACCTTC

clone size: few
J gene: TRBJ1-4
V gene: TRBV6-5
D gene: NA
CDR3 protein: CASSLSNGGKLFF
CDR3 DNA: TGTGCCAGCAGTCTGTCTAATGGGGGAAAACTGTTTTTT

clone size: NA
J gene: TRBJ2-3
V gene: TRBV7-9
D gene: TRBD1
CDR3 protein: CASLTGGSTDTQYF
CDR3 DNA: TGTGCCAGCCTTACAGGGGGCTCCACAGATACGCAGTATTTT

clone size: NA
J gene: TRBJ2-5
V gene: TRBV7-6
D gene: TRBD2
CDR3 protein: CASSFSQLAGGISETQYF
CDR3 DNA: TGTGCCAGCAGCTTTTCCCAACTAGCGGGGGGCATCTCCGAGACCCAGTACTTC

clone size: NA
J gene: TRBJ1-3
V gene: TRBV6-1
D gene: TRBD1
CDR3 protein: CASSDLDRAGSGNTIYF
CDR3 DNA: TGTGCCAGCAGTGACCTGGACAGGGCCGGCTCTGGAAACACCATATATTTT